This T cell receptor beta chain stems from a study of control samples from healthy donors and cancer patients. This clone showed up just once. Sequenced by immunoSEQ multiplex PCR; TCRdb stores in-frame clones only, minus some. The sample shows about 140,000 clones, about 90% of them seen only once. The germline V gene encodes CDR1 SGHTA and CDR2 FQGTGA. The length of the CDR3 is 13 residues. Between the trimmed V and J ends, which lost 3 bases and 4 bases, there was a span of 9 bases. Sequenced material: blood. The J gene is TRBJ1-1, the V gene TRBV7-3, with D maybe TRBD1 (6 bases). The clonotype was recovered from a man aged 18 to 30 in good health. The CDR3 region is CASSLGAGTEAFF. CDR3 sequence (DNA): TGTGCCAGCAGCTTGGGGGCTGGCACTGAAGCTTTCTTT.